The 9 T cell receptor beta chains below come from one sample, sequenced in a study of monozygotic twins with inflammatory bowel disease. TCRdb reprocessed the 5' RACE reads, with one entry per CDR3 protein and no DNA. This sample's table reports around 400,000 distinct CDR3 sequences. Material: blood. All receptors derive from a human donor with ulcerative colitis or Crohn's disease, or a healthy co-twin of an affected twin (not recorded which).

The chain has TRBV5-5 and TRBJ2-7; TCRdb's D gene call, TRBD2, goes unchecked for lack of DNA. There are 15 residues in the CDR3. Germline lookup yields CDR1 SGHKS and CDR2 YYEKEE (reference sequence). The CDR3 loop is CASSLYPDYSYEQYF.

The rearrangement links TRBV6-1 to TRBJ2-5; TCRdb selects TRBD1, and the lack of DNA leaves this call unchecked. CDR1 and CDR2 from the germline V gene are MNHNS and SASEGT. The CDR3 runs to 17 residues. CDR3 sequence reads: CASTNNPRDRGQETQYF.

The V gene is TRBV24-1, the J gene TRBJ2-2; lacking DNA, the TRBD1 call made by TCRdb goes unchecked. CDR3 length: 16 residues. Germline CDR1 is KGHDR and CDR2 is SFDVKD. This chain's CDR3 is CATSVSSGTGAGELFF.

The chain is built from TRBV20-1 and TRBJ2-1; checking the TCRdb D call of TRBD2 is not possible without DNA. CDR1 and CDR2 from the germline V gene are DFQATT and SNEGSKA (reference sequence). CDR3 length: 13 amino acids. The CDR3 sequence is CSARGLAVHEQFF.

V and J are TRBV5-1 and TRBJ2-6; TCRdb calls TRBD1, which cannot be checked without DNA. The CDR3 is 17 residues long. Germline V gene data show CDR1 as SGHRS and CDR2 as YFSETQ. CDR3 in amino acids: CASSLAQGGRGANVLTF.

The V and J genes are TRBV4-2 and TRBJ1-5; TCRdb's D call of TRBD1 is untestable without DNA. The CDR3 length is 16 residues. Germline assignment: CDR1 LGHNA and CDR2 YNFKEQ. CDR3 in amino acids: CASSQDLTVLNQPQHF.

The chain carries TRBV6-1 and TRBJ2-1; TCRdb reports TRBD1, a call that lacks DNA to check it against. The CDR3 covers 16 residues. The germline V gene encodes CDR1 MNHNS and CDR2 SASEGT. CDR3 amino acids: CASSRDWRPPYNEQFF.

The chain carries TRBV5-1 and TRBJ1-5; TCRdb proposes TRBD1, but this gene call is untestable without DNA. The germline V gene has CDR1 SGHRS and CDR2 YFSETQ. There are 13 residues in the CDR3. The CDR3 region is CASSLGGHQPQHF.

The chain carries TRBV5-1 and TRBJ2-3; TCRdb's D call, TRBD1, is unchecked because there is no DNA. Germline CDR1 and CDR2: SGHRS and YFSETQ. The CDR3 length is 15 residues. This CDR3 is CASSLVGDSTDTQYF.